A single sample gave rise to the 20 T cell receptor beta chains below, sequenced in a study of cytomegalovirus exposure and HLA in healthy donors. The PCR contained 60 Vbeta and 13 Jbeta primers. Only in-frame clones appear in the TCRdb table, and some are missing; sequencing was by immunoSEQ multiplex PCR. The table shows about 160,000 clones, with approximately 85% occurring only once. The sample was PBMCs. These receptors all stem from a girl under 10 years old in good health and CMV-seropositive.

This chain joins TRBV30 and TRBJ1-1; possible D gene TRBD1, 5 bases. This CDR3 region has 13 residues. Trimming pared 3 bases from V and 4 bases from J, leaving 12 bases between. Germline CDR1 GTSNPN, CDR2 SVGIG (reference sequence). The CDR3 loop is CAWREGRVTEAFF. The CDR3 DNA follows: TGTGCCTGGAGGGAGGGGCGGGTCACTGAAGCTTTCTTT. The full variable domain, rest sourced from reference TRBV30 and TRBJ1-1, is SQTIHQWPATLVQPVGSPLSLECTVEGTSNPNLYWYRQAAGRGLQLLFYSVGIGQISSEVPQNLSASRPQDRQFILSSKKLLLSDSGFYLCAWREGRVTEAFFGQGTRLTVV.

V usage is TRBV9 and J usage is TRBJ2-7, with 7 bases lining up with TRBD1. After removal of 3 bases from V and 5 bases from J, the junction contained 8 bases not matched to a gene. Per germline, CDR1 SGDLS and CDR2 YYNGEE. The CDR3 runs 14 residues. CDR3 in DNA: TGTGCCAGCAGCGCCGAGACAGGGATCAACGAGCAGTACTTC. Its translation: CASSAETGINEQYF.

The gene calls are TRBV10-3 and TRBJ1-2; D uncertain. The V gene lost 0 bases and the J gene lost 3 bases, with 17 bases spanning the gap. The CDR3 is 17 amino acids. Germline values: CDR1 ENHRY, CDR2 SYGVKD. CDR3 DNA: TGTGCCATCAGTGAGTCCCTCATGAGAGTTCTTGACTATGGCTACACCTTC. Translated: CAISESLMRVLDYGYTF.

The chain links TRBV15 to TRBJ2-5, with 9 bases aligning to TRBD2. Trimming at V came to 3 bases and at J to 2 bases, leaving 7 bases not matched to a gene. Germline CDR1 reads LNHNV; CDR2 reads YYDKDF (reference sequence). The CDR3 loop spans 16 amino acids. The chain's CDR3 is CATSRRTSASQETQYF. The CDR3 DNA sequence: TGTGCCACCAGCAGGCGGACTAGCGCCTCACAAGAGACCCAGTACTTC.

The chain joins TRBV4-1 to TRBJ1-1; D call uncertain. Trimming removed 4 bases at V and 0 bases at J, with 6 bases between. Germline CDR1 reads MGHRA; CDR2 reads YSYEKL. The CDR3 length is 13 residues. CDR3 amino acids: CASSLTVNTEAFF. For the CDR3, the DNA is TGCGCCAGCAGCCTTACGGTGAACACTGAAGCTTTCTTT.

The CDR3 DNA reads as TGTGCCGGACTGGCTAGCGGGAGGCCTAAGACCCAGTACTTC. It encodes CAGLASGRPKTQYF. The chain couples TRBV2 to TRBJ2-5; 11 bases line up with TRBD2. CDR3 length equals 14 residues. Germline V gives CDR1 SNHLY, CDR2 FYNNEI. With 11 bases clipped from V and 6 bases from J, the junction kept 11 bases outside the gene matches.

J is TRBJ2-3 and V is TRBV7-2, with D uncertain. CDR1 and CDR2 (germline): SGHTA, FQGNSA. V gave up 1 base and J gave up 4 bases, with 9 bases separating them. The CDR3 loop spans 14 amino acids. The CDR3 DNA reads TGTGCCAGCAGCTTAGGGCCGGCGGCAGATACGCAGTATTTT. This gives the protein CASSLGPAADTQYF.

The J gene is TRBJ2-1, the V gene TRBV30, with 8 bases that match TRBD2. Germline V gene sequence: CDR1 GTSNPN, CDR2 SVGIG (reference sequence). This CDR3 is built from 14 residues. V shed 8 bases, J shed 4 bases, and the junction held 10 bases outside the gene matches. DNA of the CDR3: TGTGCCGGAAGTTGGGGCGGGGGGTACAATGAGCAGTTCTTC. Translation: CAGSWGGGYNEQFF.

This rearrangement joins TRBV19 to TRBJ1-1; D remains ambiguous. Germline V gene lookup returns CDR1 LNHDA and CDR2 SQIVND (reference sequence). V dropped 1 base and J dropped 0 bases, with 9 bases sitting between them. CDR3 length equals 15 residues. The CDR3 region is CASSIGGLMNTEAFF. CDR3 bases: TGTGCCAGTAGTATAGGTGGACTCATGAACACTGAAGCTTTCTTT.

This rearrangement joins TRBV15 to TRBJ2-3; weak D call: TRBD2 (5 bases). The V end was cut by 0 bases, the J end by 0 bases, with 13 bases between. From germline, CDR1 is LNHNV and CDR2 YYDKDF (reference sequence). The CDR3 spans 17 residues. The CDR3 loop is CATSREGSVPSTDTQYF. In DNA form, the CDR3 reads TGTGCCACCAGCAGAGAAGGGAGCGTTCCTAGCACAGATACGCAGTATTTT.

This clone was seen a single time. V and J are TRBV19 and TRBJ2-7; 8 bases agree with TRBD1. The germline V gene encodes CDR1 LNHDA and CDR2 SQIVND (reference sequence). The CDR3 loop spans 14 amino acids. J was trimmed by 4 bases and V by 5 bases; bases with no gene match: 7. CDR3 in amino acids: CASSVSRGPYEQYF. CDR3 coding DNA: TGTGCCAGTAGTGTGTCCAGGGGGCCATACGAGCAGTACTTC.

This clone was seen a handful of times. The CDR3 spells CASSLGGRIYEQYF. The CDR3 bases are TGTGCCAGCAGTTTAGGGGGCAGAATCTACGAGCAGTACTTC. The rearrangement joins TRBV27 to TRBJ2-7; D might be TRBD1 (6 bases). V dropped 2 bases and J dropped 3 bases, with 11 bases sitting between them. CDR1 and CDR2 from the germline V gene are MNHEY and SMNVEV (reference sequence). This CDR3 is 14 amino acids long.

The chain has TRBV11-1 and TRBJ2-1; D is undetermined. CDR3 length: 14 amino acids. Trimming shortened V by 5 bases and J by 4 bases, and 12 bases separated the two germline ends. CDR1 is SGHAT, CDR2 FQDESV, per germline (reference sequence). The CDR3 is CASSPSGFYNEQFF. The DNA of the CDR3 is TGTGCCAGCAGCCCTTCGGGTTTTTACAATGAGCAGTTCTTC.

Here the CDR3 DNA reads TGTGCCACCGAATTAGGAGACTCTGGAAACACCATATATTTT. This translates into CATELGDSGNTIYF. The rearrangement links TRBV6-1 to TRBJ1-3; no definite D call. Germline loops: CDR1 MNHNS, CDR2 SASEGT. The CDR3 has 14 residues. The V end lost 10 bases, the J end lost 0 bases, and 13 bases lay between the germline ends.

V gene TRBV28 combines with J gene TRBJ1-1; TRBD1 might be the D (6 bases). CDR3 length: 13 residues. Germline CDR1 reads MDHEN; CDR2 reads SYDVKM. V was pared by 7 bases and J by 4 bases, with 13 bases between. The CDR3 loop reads CASIFQGLTEAFF. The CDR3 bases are TGTGCCAGCATCTTCCAGGGGCTCACTGAAGCTTTCTTT.

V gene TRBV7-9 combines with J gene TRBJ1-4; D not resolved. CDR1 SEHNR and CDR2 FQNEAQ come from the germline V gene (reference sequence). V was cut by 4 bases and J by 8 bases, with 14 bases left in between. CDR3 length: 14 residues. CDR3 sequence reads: CASSSRELEEKLFF. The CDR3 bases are TGTGCCAGCAGCTCGCGGGAGTTGGAAGAAAAACTGTTTTTT.

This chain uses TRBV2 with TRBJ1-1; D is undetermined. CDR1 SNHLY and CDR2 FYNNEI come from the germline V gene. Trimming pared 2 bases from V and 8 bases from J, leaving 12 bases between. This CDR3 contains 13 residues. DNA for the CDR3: TGTGCCAGCAGTGAACGATGGACTGAAGAAGCTTTCTTT. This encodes CASSERWTEEAFF.

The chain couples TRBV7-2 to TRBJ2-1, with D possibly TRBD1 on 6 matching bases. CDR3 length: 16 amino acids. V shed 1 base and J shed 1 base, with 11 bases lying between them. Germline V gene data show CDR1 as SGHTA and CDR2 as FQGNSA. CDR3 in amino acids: CASSLGYQGSYNEQFF. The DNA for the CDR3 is TGTGCCAGCAGCTTAGGGTACCAGGGGTCCTACAATGAGCAGTTCTTC. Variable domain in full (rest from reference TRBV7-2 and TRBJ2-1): GAGVSQSPSNKVTEKGKDVELRCDPISGHTALYWYRQSLGQGLEFLIYFQGNSAPDKSGLPSDRFSAERTGGSVSTLTIQRTQQEDSAVYLCASSLGYQGSYNEQFFGPGTRLTVL.

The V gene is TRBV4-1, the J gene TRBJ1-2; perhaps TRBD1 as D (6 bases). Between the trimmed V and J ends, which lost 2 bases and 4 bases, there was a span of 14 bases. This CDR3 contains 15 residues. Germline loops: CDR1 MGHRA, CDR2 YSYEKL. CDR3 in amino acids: CASSQRGGNLYGYTF. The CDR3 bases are TGCGCCAGCAGCCAAAGGGGGGGGAACCTCTATGGCTACACCTTC.

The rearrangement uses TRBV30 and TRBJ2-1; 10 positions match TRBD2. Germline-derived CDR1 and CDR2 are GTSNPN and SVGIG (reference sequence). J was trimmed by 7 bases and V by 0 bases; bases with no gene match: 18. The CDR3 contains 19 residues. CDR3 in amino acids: CAWSVFGRSGRAVGNEQFF. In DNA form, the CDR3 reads TGTGCCTGGAGTGTATTCGGTCGAAGCGGGAGGGCCGTCGGTAATGAGCAGTTCTTC.